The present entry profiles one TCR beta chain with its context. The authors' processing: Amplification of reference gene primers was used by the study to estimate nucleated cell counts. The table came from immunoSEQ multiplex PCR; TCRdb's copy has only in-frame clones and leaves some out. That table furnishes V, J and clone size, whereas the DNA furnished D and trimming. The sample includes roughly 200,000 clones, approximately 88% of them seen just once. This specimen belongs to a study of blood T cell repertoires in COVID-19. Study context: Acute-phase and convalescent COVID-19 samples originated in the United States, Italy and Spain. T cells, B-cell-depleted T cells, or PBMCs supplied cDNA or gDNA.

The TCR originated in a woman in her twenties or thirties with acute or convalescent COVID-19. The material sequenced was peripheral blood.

The CDR3 reads CASSGIAGRRETQYF. The CDR3 bases are TGTGCCAGCAGCGGAATAGCGGGAAGGAGAGAGACCCAGTACTTC. The chain joins TRBV9 to TRBJ2-5; 8 bases align to TRBD2. This CDR3 comprises 15 residues. The trim removed 3 bases at V and 4 bases at J, leaving 8 bases unmatched. CDR1 SGDLS and CDR2 YYNGEE come from the germline V gene.